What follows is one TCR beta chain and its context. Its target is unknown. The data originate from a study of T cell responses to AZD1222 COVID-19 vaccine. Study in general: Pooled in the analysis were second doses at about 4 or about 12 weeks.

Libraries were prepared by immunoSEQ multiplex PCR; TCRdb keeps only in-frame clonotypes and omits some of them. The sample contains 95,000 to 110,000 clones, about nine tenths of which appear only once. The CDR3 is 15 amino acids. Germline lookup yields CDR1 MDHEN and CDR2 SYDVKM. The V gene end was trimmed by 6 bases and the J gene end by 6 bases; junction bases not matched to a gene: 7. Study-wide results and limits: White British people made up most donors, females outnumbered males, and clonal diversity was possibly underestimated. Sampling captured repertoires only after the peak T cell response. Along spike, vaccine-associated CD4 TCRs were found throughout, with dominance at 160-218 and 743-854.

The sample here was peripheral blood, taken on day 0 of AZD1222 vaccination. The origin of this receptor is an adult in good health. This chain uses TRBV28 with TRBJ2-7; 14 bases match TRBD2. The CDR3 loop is CASRETSGGAVEQYF. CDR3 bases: TGTGCCAGCAGGGAGACTAGCGGGGGGGCGGTCGAGCAGTACTTC.